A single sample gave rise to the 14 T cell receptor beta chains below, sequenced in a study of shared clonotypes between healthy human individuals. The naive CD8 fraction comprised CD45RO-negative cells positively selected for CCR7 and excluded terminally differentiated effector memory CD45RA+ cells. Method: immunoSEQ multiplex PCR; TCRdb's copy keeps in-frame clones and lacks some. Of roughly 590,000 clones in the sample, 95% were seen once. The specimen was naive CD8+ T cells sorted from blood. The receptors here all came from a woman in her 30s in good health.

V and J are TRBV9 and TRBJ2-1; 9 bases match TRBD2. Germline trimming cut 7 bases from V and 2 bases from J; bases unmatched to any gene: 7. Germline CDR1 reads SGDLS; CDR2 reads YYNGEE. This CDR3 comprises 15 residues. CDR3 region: CASSLSGSPYNEQFF. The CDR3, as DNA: TGTGCCAGCTCACTTAGCGGGAGTCCCTACAATGAGCAGTTCTTC.

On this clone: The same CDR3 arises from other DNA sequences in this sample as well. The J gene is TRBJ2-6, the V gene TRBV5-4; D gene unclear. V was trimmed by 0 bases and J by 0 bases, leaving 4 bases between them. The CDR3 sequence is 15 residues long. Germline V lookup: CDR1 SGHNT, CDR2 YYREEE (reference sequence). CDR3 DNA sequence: TGTGCCAGCAGCTTGGTTGGCTCTGGGGCCAACGTCCTGACTTTC. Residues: CASSLVGSGANVLTF.

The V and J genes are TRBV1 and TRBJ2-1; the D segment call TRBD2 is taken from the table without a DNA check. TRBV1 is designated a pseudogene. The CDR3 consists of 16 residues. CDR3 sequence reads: CTSSQLSSGRVNEQFF. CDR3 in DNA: TGCACCAGCAGCCAACTGTCTAGCGGGAGGGTCAATGAGCAGTTCTTC.

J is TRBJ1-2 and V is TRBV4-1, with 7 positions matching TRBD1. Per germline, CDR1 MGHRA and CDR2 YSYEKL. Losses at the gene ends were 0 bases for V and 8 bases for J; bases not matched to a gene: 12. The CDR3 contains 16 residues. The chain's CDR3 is CASSQDRGTVAFGYTF. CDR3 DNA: TGCGCCAGCAGCCAAGATCGGGGGACAGTGGCGTTCGGCTACACCTTC.

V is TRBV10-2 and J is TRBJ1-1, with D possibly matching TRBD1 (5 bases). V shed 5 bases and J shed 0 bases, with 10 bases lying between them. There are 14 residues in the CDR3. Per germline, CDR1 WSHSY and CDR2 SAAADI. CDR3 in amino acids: CASSRRQMNTEAFF. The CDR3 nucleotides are TGCGCCAGCAGTCGGAGACAGATGAACACTGAAGCTTTCTTT.

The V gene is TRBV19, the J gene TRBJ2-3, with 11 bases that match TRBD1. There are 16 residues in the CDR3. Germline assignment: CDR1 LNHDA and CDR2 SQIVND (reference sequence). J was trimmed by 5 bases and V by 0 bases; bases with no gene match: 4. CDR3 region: CASSIDGTGGKDTQYF. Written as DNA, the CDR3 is TGTGCCAGTAGTATAGATGGGACAGGGGGGAAAGATACGCAGTATTTT.

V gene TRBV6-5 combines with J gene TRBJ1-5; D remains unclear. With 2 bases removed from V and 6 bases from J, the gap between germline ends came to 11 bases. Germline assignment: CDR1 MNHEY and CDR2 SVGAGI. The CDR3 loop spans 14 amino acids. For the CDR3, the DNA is TGTGCCAGCAGTTACGGTAGGGTGGGTCAGCCCCAGCATTTT. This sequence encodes CASSYGRVGQPQHF.

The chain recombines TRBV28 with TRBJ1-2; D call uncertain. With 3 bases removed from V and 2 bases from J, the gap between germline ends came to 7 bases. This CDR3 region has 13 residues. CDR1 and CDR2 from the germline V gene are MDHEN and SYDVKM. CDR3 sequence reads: CASSFRGNYGYTF. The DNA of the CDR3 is TGTGCCAGCAGTTTTCGAGGGAACTATGGCTACACCTTC.

CDR3 sequence reads: CAISDRETETQYF. The CDR3 region has the DNA TGTGCCATTAGCGACAGGGAAACCGAGACCCAGTACTTC. V and J are TRBV10-3 and TRBJ2-5; TRBD1 aligns across 7 bases. The trim removed 9 bases at V and 5 bases at J, leaving 9 bases unmatched. This CDR3 has 13 amino acids. Germline CDR1 ENHRY, CDR2 SYGVKD.

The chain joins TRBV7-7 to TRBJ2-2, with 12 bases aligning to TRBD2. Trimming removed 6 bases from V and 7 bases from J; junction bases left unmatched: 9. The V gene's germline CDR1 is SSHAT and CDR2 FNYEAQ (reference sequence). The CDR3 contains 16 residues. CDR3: CASSPTSGSSVGELFF. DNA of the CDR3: TGTGCCAGCAGTCCGACTAGCGGGAGTAGTGTCGGGGAGCTGTTTTTT.

CDR3 nucleotide sequence: TGTGCCAGCAGTTCCCCGAGACAGGGAACCGGGGAGCTGTTTTTT. This gives the protein CASSSPRQGTGELFF. The V and J genes are TRBV6-5 and TRBJ2-2; the match to TRBD1 covers 7 bases. The CDR3 runs to 15 residues. CDR1 is MNHEY and CDR2 is SVGAGI in the germline V gene. The J segment lost 5 bases and the V segment lost 4 bases, leaving 7 bases of the junction unmatched.

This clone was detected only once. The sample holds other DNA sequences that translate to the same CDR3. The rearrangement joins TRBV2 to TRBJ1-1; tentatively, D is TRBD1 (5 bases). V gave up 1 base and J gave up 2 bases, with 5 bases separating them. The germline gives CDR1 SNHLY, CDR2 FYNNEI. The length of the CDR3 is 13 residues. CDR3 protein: CASSEGGNTEAFF. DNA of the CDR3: TGTGCCAGCAGTGAAGGGGGCAACACTGAAGCTTTCTTT.

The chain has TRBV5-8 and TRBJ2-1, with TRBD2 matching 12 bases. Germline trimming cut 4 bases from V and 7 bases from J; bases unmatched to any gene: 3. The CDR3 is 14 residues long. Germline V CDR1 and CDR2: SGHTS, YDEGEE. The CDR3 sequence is CASSLGTSGNEQFF. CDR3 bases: TGTGCCAGCAGCCTTGGGACTAGCGGGAATGAGCAGTTCTTC.

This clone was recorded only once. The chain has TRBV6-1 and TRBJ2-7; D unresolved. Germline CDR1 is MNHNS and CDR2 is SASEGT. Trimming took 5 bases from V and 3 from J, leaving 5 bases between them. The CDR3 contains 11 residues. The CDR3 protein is CASSQNYEQYF. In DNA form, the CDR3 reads TGTGCCAGCAGTCAGAACTACGAGCAGTACTTC.